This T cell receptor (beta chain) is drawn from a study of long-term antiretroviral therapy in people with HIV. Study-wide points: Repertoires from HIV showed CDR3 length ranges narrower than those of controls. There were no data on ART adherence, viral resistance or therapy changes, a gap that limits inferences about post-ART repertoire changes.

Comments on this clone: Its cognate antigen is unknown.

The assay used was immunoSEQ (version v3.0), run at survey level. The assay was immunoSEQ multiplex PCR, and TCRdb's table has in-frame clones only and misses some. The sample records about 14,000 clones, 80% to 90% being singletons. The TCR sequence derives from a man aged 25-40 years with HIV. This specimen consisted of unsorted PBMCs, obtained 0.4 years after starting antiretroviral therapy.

The CDR3 DNA sequence: TGTGCCAGCGGCGCGGGGGGCCTTGGCGGGGAGCTGTTTTTT. Translated: CASGAGGLGGELFF. The chain employs TRBV27 and TRBJ2-2, with 8 bases lining up with TRBD2. CDR1 MNHEY and CDR2 SMNVEV come from the germline V gene (reference sequence). The CDR3 contains 14 residues. The V gene end was trimmed by 8 bases and the J gene end by 7 bases; junction bases not matched to a gene: 9.